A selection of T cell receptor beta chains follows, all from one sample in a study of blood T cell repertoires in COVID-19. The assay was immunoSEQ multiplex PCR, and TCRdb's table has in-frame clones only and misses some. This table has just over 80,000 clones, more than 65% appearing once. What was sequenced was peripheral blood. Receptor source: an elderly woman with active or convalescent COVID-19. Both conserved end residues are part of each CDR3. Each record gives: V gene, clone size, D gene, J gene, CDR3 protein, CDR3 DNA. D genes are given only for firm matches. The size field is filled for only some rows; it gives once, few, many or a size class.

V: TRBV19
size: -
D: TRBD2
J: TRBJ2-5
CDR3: CASSIDGGGAETQYF
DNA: TGTGCCAGTAGTATAGATGGCGGGGGGGCGGAGACCCAGTACTTC

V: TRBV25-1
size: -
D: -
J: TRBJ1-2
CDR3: CASSEYVREDGYTF
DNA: TGTGCCAGCAGTGAATATGTAAGGGAGGATGGCTACACCTTC

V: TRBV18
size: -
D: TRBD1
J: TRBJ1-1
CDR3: CASSPEGQGKLGAFF
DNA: TGTGCCAGCTCACCCGAGGGACAGGGAAAATTAGGAGCTTTCTTT

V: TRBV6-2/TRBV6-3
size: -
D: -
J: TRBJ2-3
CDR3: CASSYSTGDTQYF
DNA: TGTGCCAGCAGTTACTCGACGGGTGATACGCAGTATTTT

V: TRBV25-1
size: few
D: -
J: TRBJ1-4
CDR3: CASSGLRGGGELFF
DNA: TGTGCCAGCAGTGGGTTAAGGGGTGGCGGGGAACTGTTTTTT

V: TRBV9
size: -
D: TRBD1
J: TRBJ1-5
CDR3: CASSFPGQSNQPQHF
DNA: TGTGCCAGCAGCTTCCCGGGACAGTCTAATCAGCCCCAGCATTTT

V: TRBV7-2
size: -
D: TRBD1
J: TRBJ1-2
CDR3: CASSLPDRPPYGYTF
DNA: TGTGCCAGCAGCTTACCGGACAGGCCACCGTATGGCTACACCTTC

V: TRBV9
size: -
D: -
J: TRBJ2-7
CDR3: CASSVEGLDEQYF
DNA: TGTGCCAGCAGCGTAGAGGGGTTGGACGAGCAGTACTTC

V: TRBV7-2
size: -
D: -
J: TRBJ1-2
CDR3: CASSLAGATQRGYTF
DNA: TGTGCCAGCAGCTTAGCGGGGGCGACCCAGCGTGGCTACACCTTC

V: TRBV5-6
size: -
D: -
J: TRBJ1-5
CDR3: CASRNRQLNSNQPQHF
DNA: TGTGCCAGCAGAAACAGACAGCTCAATAGCAATCAGCCCCAGCATTTT

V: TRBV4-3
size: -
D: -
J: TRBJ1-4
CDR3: CASSQEGADTNEKLFF
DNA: TGCGCCAGCAGCCAAGAGGGGGCAGACACTAATGAAAAACTGTTTTTT

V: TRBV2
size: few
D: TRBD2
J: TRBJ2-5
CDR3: CASSVRTSGQETQYF
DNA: TGTGCCAGCAGCGTCCGGACTAGCGGACAAGAGACCCAGTACTTC

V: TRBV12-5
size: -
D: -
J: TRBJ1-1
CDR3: CASAAGGATLPAEAFF
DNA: TGTGCTAGTGCCGCGGGGGGGGCCACCCTTCCCGCTGAAGCTTTCTTT

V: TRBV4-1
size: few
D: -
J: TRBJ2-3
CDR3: CASSPGLASDTQYF
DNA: TGCGCCAGCAGCCCGGGACTGGCCTCCGATACGCAGTATTTT

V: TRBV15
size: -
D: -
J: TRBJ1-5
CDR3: CATSRGGRQAPNQPQHF
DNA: TGTGCCACCAGCAGAGGGGGGAGACAGGCCCCTAATCAGCCCCAGCATTTT

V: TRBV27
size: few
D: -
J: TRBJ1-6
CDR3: CASSLVGGGSSYNSPLHF
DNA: TGTGCCAGCAGTCTAGTCGGGGGGGGGAGCTCCTATAATTCACCCCTCCACTTT

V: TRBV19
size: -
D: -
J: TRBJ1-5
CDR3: CASTLTGDGNQPQHF
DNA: TGTGCCAGTACCCTGACGGGGGACGGCAATCAGCCCCAGCATTTT

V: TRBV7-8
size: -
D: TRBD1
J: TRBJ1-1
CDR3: CAIQPPGQGVNTEAFF
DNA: TGTGCCATCCAACCACCGGGACAGGGGGTGAACACTGAAGCTTTCTTT

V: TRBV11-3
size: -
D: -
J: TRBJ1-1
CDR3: CASSLGGQNTEAFF
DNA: TGTGCCAGCAGCTTAGGGGGGCAGAACACTGAAGCTTTCTTT

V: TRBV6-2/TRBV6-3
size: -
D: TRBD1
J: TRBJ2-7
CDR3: CASSYGTGAYEQYF
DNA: TGTGCCAGCAGTTACGGGACAGGAGCCTACGAGCAGTACTTC

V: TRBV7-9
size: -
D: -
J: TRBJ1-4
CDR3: CASSLAGGMINEKLFF
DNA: TGTGCCAGCAGCTTAGCAGGGGGAATGATTAATGAAAAACTGTTTTTT

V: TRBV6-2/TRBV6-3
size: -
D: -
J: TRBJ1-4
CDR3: CASSRQGNEKLFF
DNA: TGTGCCAGCAGCAGGCAGGGGAATGAAAAACTGTTTTTT

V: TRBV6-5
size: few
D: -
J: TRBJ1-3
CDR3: CASSQGPGNTIYF
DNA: TGTGCCAGCAGTCAGGGCCCCGGAAACACCATATATTTT

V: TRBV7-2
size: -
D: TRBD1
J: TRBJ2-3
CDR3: CASSLGGGRGQYF
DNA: TGTGCCAGCAGCTTAGGAGGGGGCCGGGGGCAGTATTTT

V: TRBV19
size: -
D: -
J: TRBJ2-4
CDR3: CASSMVERGIQYF
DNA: TGTGCCAGTAGTATGGTCGAACGGGGCATTCAGTACTTC

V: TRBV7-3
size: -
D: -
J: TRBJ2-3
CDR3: CASSPDSQSDTQYF
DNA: TGTGCCAGCAGCCCCGATTCTCAGTCAGATACGCAGTATTTT

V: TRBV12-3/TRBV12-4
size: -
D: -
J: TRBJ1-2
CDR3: CASSTDHNYGYTF
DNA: TGTGCCAGCAGTACTGATCATAACTATGGCTACACCTTC

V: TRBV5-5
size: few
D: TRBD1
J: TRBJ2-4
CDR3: CASSQTGVGNIQYF
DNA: TGTGCCAGCAGCCAGACAGGGGTGGGGAACATTCAGTACTTC

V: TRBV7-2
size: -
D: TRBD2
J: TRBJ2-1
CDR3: CASSSRGGGFNEQFF
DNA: TGTGCCAGCAGCTCACGGGGGGGCGGCTTCAATGAGCAGTTCTTC

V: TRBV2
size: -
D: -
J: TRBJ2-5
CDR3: CASSRLAQETQYF
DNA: TGTGCCAGCAGTCGACTTGCCCAAGAGACCCAGTACTTC

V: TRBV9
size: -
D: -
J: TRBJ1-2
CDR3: CASSVGPGIYGYTF
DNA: TGTGCCAGCAGCGTAGGCCCGGGGATCTATGGCTACACCTTC

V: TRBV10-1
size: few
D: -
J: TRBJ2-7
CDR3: CASSYLQGDEQYF
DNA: TGCGCCAGCAGCTATTTACAGGGAGACGAGCAGTACTTC

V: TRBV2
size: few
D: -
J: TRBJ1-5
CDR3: CASKRGWDSNQPQHF
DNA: TGTGCCAGCAAGAGGGGGTGGGATAGCAATCAGCCCCAGCATTTT

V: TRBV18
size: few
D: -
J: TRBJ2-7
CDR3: CASSPGIGRQGGGEQYF
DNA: TGTGCCAGCTCACCAGGTATCGGCCGCCAGGGGGGAGGCGAGCAGTACTTC

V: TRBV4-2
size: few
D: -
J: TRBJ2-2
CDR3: CASSPNGGPDTGELFF
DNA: TGTGCCAGCAGCCCAAACGGGGGGCCCGACACCGGGGAGCTGTTTTTT

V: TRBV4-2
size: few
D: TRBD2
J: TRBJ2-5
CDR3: CASSQDSGRGIQETQYF
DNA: TGTGCCAGCAGCCAAGATAGTGGGCGGGGGATCCAAGAGACCCAGTACTTC

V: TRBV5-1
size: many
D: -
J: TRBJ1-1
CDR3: CASSPGLGTEAFF
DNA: TGCGCCAGCAGCCCCGGACTGGGGACTGAAGCTTTCTTT

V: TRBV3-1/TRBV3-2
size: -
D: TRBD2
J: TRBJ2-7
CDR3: CASSRLAGGDEQYF
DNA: TGTGCCAGCAGCCGACTAGCGGGGGGTGATGAGCAGTACTTC

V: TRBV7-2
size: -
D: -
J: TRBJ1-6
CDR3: CASSQLMNNSPLHF
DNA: TGTGCCAGCAGCCAACTTATGAATAATTCACCCCTCCACTTT

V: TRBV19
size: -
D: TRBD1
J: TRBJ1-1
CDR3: CASSLQGPTEAFF
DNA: TGTGCCAGTAGTTTACAGGGGCCCACTGAAGCTTTCTTT

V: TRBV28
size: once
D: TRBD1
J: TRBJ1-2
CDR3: CASSPAGQGFYGYTF
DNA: TGTGCCAGCAGTCCGGCGGGACAGGGATTTTATGGCTACACCTTC

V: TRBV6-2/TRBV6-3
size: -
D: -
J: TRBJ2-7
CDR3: CASSRRLSAGIKYEQYF
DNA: TGTGCCAGCAGTCGTCGGCTGAGTGCGGGGATTAAATACGAGCAGTACTTC

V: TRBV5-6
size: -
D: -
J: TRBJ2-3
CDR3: CASSLGSESTQYF
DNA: TGTGCCAGCAGCTTGGGTAGTGAAAGTACGCAGTATTTT

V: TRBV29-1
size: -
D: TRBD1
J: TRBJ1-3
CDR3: CSGGQGPGNTIYF
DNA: TGCAGCGGGGGACAGGGGCCTGGAAACACCATATATTTT

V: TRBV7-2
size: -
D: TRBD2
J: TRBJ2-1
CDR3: CASSLAGGVYNEQFF
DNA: TGTGCCAGCAGCCTAGCGGGGGGGGTTTACAATGAGCAGTTCTTC

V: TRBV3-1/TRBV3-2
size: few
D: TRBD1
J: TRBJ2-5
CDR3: CASSQGTGQETQYF
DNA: TGTGCCAGCAGCCAAGGGACAGGCCAAGAGACCCAGTACTTC

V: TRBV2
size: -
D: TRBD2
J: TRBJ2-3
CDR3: CARELAGGKYSTDTQYF
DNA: TGTGCCAGAGAGCTAGCGGGGGGTAAATATAGCACAGATACGCAGTATTTT

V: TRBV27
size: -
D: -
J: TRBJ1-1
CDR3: CASSLQVQGNAFF
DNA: TGTGCCAGCAGTTTACAGGTACAGGGAAATGCTTTCTTT

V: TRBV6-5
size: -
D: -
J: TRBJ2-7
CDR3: CASSRDTIGYEQYF
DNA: TGTGCCAGCAGTCGGGACACTATAGGCTACGAGCAGTACTTC

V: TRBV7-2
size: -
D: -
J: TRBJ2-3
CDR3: CASSSSRQGTDTQYF
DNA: TGTGCCAGCAGCTCCAGTCGGCAGGGCACAGATACGCAGTATTTT